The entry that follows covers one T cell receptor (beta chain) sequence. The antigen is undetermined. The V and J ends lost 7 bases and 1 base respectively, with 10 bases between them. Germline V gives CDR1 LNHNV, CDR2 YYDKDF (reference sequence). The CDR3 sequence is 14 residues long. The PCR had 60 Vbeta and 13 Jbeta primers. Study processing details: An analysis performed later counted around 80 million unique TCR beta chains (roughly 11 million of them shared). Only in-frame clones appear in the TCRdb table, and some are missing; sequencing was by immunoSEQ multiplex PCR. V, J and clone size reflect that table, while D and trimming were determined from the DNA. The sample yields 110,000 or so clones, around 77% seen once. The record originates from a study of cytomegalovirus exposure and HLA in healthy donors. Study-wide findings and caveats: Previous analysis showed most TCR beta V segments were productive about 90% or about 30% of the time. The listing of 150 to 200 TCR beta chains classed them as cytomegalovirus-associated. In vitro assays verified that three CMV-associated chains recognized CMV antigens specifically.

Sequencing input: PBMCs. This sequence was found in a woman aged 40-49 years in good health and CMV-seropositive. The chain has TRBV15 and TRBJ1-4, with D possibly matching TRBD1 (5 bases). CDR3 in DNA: TGTGCCACCACCCAGGGAAGAACTAATGAAAAACTGTTTTTT. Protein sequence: CATTQGRTNEKLFF.